These 25 T cell receptor beta chains were sequenced from one sample in a study of identical twins. TCRdb ran MiXCR on the 5' RACE reads and lists one entry per CDR3 protein. This sample has 550,000 to 700,000 distinct CDR3 sequences; more than 9% occur once, and the top ten carry approximately 3.2%. The sample was also reused in another study, on yellow fever vaccine responses in identical twins.

The specimen sequenced was PBMCs. The receptors originated from a woman under 30 in good health.

DNA of the CDR3: TGTGCCAGCAGTTTTTGGGGAATTGAGCAGTACTTC. Amino acids: CASSFWGIEQYF. The chain joins TRBV12-3 or TRBV12-4 to TRBJ2-7; no firm D call. The CDR3 is made up of 12 amino acids. Trimming took 3 bases from V and 7 from J, leaving 10 bases between them.

The table lists this clonotype with many counts. This chain uses TRBV10-2 with TRBJ2-5, with D maybe TRBD2 (5 bases). The CDR3 is made up of 13 amino acids. V dropped 5 bases and J dropped 0 bases, with 7 bases sitting between them. Germline assignment: CDR1 WSHSY and CDR2 SAAADI. The CDR3 sequence: CASSTGNQETQYF. In DNA form, the CDR3 reads TGCGCCAGCAGTACGGGAAACCAAGAGACCCAGTACTTC.

Ten or more counts support this clonotype. V and J are TRBV15 and TRBJ2-2; D not resolved. The CDR3 contains 13 residues. Germline assignment: CDR1 LNHNV and CDR2 YYDKDF (reference sequence). Trimming took off 5 bases at V and 4 bases at J, with 8 bases between the two ends. The CDR3 DNA follows: TGTGCCACCAGCCCTTTGGTCACCGGGGAGCTGTTTTTT. Translated, it gives CATSPLVTGELFF.

This clonotype was detected a few times. The chain employs TRBV9 and TRBJ1-2; no definite D call. Germline CDR1 is SGDLS and CDR2 is YYNGEE. V gave up 1 base and J gave up 2 bases, with 9 bases separating them. The CDR3 loop spans 14 amino acids. The CDR3 region has the DNA TGTGCCAGCAGCGTAAGCAGTCCAAACTATGGCTACACCTTC. Its protein is CASSVSSPNYGYTF.

This clonotype was found a few times. The chain recombines TRBV4-2 with TRBJ2-7; D is tentatively TRBD1 or TRBD2 (5 bases each). V was cut by 5 bases and J by 4 bases, with 18 bases left in between. In germline, CDR1 is LGHNA, CDR2 YNFKEQ. CDR3 length equals 15 residues. CDR3 sequence (DNA): TGTGCCAGCAGCGGCGAGATCGGGACCGCGTACGAGCAGTACTTC. It specifies CASSGEIGTAYEQYF.

This clonotype was seen at least ten times. This chain joins TRBV7-2 and TRBJ2-3, with D possibly matching TRBD1 (5 bases). The CDR3 is 15 residues long. With 7 bases removed from V and 1 base from J, the gap between germline ends came to 15 bases. Germline CDR1 is SGHTA and CDR2 is FQGNSA. The CDR3 sequence is CASTRRAPGTDTQYF. The CDR3 DNA reads TGTGCCAGCACCCGCAGGGCCCCAGGCACAGATACGCAGTATTTT.

This clonotype was detected ten times or more. The chain links TRBV6-2 or TRBV6-3 to TRBJ1-1, with D possibly TRBD1 on 5 matching bases. CDR1 and CDR2 from the germline V gene are MNHEY and SVGEGT. Trimming took off 6 bases at V and 4 bases at J, with 15 bases between the two ends. CDR3 size: 14 residues. CDR3 sequence: CASRPSRDFTEAFF. The CDR3 nucleotides read TGTGCCAGCAGACCCTCAAGGGACTTCACTGAAGCTTTCTTT.

This clonotype was seen only a few times. This chain joins TRBV6-2 or TRBV6-3 and TRBJ2-2; no clear D gene. The CDR3 loop spans 14 amino acids. Deletions cut 0 bases from V and 5 bases from J, with 7 bases between. CDR1 and CDR2 (germline): MNHEY, SVGEGT. The CDR3 reads CASSYSAVTGELFF. The CDR3 nucleotides are TGTGCCAGCAGTTACTCCGCCGTAACCGGGGAGCTGTTTTTT.

Ten or more counts support this clonotype. The chain links TRBV25-1 to TRBJ2-1; TRBD2 matches 8 bases. V gave up 6 bases and J gave up 10 bases; unmatched junction bases: 8. The length of the CDR3 is 13 residues. In germline, CDR1 is MGHDK, CDR2 SYGVNS. Here the CDR3 reads CASRETGGAEQFF. DNA for the CDR3: TGTGCCAGCAGGGAAACGGGGGGGGCCGAGCAGTTCTTC.

The chain links TRBV27 to TRBJ2-5; unclear D gene. Between the trimmed V and J ends, which lost 2 bases and 5 bases, there was a span of 12 bases. Looked up from germline, CDR1 is MNHEY and CDR2 is SMNVEV (reference sequence). The CDR3 contains 14 residues. CDR3 coding DNA: TGTGCCAGCAGTTTAATTAGCTCGCGGGAGACCCAGTACTTC. Translation: CASSLISSRETQYF.

This clonotype was picked up a small number of times. The chain links TRBV7-9 to TRBJ2-3; 9 nucleotides agree with TRBD1. The CDR3 is 15 amino acids. V dropped 4 bases and J dropped 5; count of bases not matched to a gene: 7. Germline V gene lookup returns CDR1 SEHNR and CDR2 FQNEAQ (reference sequence). The CDR3 reads CASSSSRDRVDTQYF. CDR3 DNA: TGTGCCAGCAGCTCGTCCCGGGACAGGGTAGATACGCAGTATTTT.

The J gene is TRBJ2-2, the V gene TRBV19; 11 nucleotides align to TRBD2. Germline CDR1 reads LNHDA; CDR2 reads SQIVND (reference sequence). J lost 2 bases, V lost 4 bases, and 6 bases had no gene match. The CDR3 contains 17 residues. The CDR3 sequence is CASSTGTSGGNTGELFF. The CDR3 nucleotides read TGTGCCAGTAGTACCGGGACTAGCGGCGGTAACACCGGGGAGCTGTTTTTT.

Ten or more counts support this clonotype. The rearrangement joins TRBV27 to TRBJ1-5; 8 nucleotides agree with TRBD1. J gave up 6 bases and V 4 bases, and 11 bases lay outside the gene matches. The CDR3 is 16 residues long. Per germline, CDR1 MNHEY and CDR2 SMNVEV (reference sequence). CDR3 protein: CASSSRTGFPPQPQHF. The DNA of the CDR3 is TGTGCCAGCAGTTCGAGGACAGGGTTCCCCCCTCAGCCCCAGCATTTT.

This clonotype was found many times. V and J are TRBV5-1 and TRBJ1-2, with D unresolved. V lost 4 bases and J lost 0, with 10 bases in between. Looked up from germline, CDR1 is SGHRS and CDR2 is YFSETQ. CDR3 size: 14 residues. The CDR3 region has the DNA TGCGCCAGCAGCCCTGGGTCCGCTAACTATGGCTACACCTTC. It translates to CASSPGSANYGYTF. Filled out from reference TRBV5-1 and TRBJ1-2, the complete variable domain reads KAGVTQTPRYLIKTRGQQVTLSCSPISGHRSVSWYQQTPGQGLQFLFEYFSETQRNKGNFPGRFSGRQFSNSRSEMNVSTLELGDSALYLCASSPGSANYGYTFGSGTRLTVV.

This clonotype appeared a single time. A junction boundary mismatches the germline segment, possibly from a read error. The CDR3 reads CARKKQGRTSEHYF. DNA for the CDR3: TGCGCCAGAAAAAAACAGGGAAGGACAAGCGAGCACTACTTC. The chain combines TRBV5-1 with TRBJ2-7, with D possibly matching TRBD1 (6 bases). CDR3 length: 14 residues. Germline assignment: CDR1 SGHRS and CDR2 YFSETQ.

This clonotype was seen many times. The chain uses TRBV11-2 and TRBJ2-7, with 8 nucleotides matching TRBD1. The CDR3 has 14 residues. Germline V gives CDR1 SGHAT, CDR2 FQNNGV. With V trimmed by 5 bases and J by 4 bases, 7 bases remained unmatched. DNA for the CDR3: TGTGCCAGCAGCAACCGACAGGGGTTTTACGAGCAGTACTTC. Translation gives CASSNRQGFYEQYF. The full variable domain, completed using reference TRBV11-2 and TRBJ2-7, is EAGVAQSPRYKIIEKRQSVAFWCNPISGHATLYWYQQILGQGPKLLIQFQNNGVVDDSQLPKDRFSAERLKGVDSTLKIQPAKLEDSAVYLCASSNRQGFYEQYFGPGTRLTVT.

Ten or more counts support this clonotype. This sequence joins TRBV27 and TRBJ2-5; D uncertain. Per germline, CDR1 MNHEY and CDR2 SMNVEV (reference sequence). The germline V and J ends were trimmed by 3 bases and 0 bases, with 5 bases remaining between them. The CDR3 runs 13 residues. The CDR3: CASSFLYQETQYF. The DNA for the CDR3 is TGTGCCAGCAGTTTCTTATACCAAGAGACCCAGTACTTC.

The CDR3, as DNA: TGCGCCAGCAGCTTGGAAGGGACAGCTACGTACCAAGAGACCCAGTACTTC. It specifies CASSLEGTATYQETQYF. The rearrangement uses TRBV5-1 and TRBJ2-5; 7 bases map to TRBD1. CDR1 and CDR2 from the germline V gene are SGHRS and YFSETQ. This CDR3 contains 17 residues. J lost 0 bases, V lost 0 bases, and 8 bases had no gene match.

The chain combines TRBV5-1 with TRBJ1-5, with 7 bases lining up with TRBD1. The J segment lost 4 bases and the V segment lost 7 bases, leaving 8 bases of the junction unmatched. The CDR3 has 14 amino acids. The V gene's germline CDR1 is SGHRS and CDR2 YFSETQ. CDR3 bases: TGCGCCAGCTTCAAGACAGGGCGAAATCAGCCCCAGCATTTT. This codes for CASFKTGRNQPQHF.

There are many counts of this clonotype. The CDR3 spells CAGRTSGRNEQFF. CDR3 DNA: TGTGCCGGCCGGACTAGCGGGAGGAATGAGCAGTTCTTC. The genes are TRBV28 and TRBJ2-1; the match to TRBD2 covers 14 bases. The CDR3 contains 13 residues. V lost 11 bases to trimming and J lost 7 bases; unmatched junction nucleotides: 4. Per the germline V gene, CDR1 is MDHEN and CDR2 is SYDVKM. Filled out from reference TRBV28 and TRBJ2-1, the complete variable domain reads DVKVTQSSRYLVKRTGEKVFLECVQDMDHENMFWYRQDPGLGLRLIYFSYDVKMKEKGDIPEGYSVSREKKERFSLILESASTNQTSMYLCAGRTSGRNEQFFGPGTRLTVL.

Concerning this clonotype: One base away lies a much larger clone, so this may be a sequencing read error. The V call is TRBV12-3 or TRBV12-4, the J call TRBJ1-1; D unclear. This CDR3 is built from 11 residues. The CDR3 DNA sequence: TGTGCCAGCGAGGAGAACAGTGAAGCTTTCTTT. Encoded protein: CASEENSEAFF.

This clonotype was counted at least ten times. The chain recombines TRBV28 with TRBJ2-3, with 8 bases fitting TRBD1. CDR3 length: 15 residues. V shed 3 bases and J 6 bases; nucleotides not matched to a gene: 8. CDR1 MDHEN and CDR2 SYDVKM come from the germline V gene. In DNA, the CDR3 is TGTGCCAGCAGTTTCCAGGACAGGGCTTTCGATACGCAGTATTTT. This translates into CASSFQDRAFDTQYF.

This chain uses TRBV7-9 with TRBJ2-1; D tentatively reads TRBD1 or TRBD2 (5 bases each). The CDR3 sequence is 14 residues long. Germline V CDR1 and CDR2: SEHNR, FQNEAQ (reference sequence). V was cut by 0 bases and J by 6 bases, with 9 bases left in between. The DNA of the CDR3 is TGTGCCAGCAGCTTAGCAGGGACCTTCAATGAGCAGTTCTTC. Translation: CASSLAGTFNEQFF.

This clonotype was seen only a few times. This chain connects TRBV20-1 to TRBJ2-3, with a weak D call TRBD1 (6 bases). The CDR3 spans 15 residues. Germline CDR1 and CDR2: DFQATT and SNEGSKA (reference sequence). V was pared by 6 bases and J by 1 base, with 17 bases between. The CDR3 loop is CSANTGFSGTDTQYF. The DNA for the CDR3 is TGCAGTGCCAACACAGGGTTTTCGGGCACAGATACGCAGTATTTT.

This clonotype was seen more than once but under ten times. The J gene is TRBJ1-5, the V gene TRBV28, with 8 nucleotides matching TRBD1. Germline CDR1 and CDR2: MDHEN and SYDVKM. Germline trimming cut 8 bases from V and 0 bases from J; bases unmatched to any gene: 12. The CDR3 sequence is 17 residues long. The CDR3 nucleotides are TGTGCCAGCTTCTCCCGGGACAGGTTCAATAGCAATCAGCCCCAGCATTTT. Its protein is CASFSRDRFNSNQPQHF.